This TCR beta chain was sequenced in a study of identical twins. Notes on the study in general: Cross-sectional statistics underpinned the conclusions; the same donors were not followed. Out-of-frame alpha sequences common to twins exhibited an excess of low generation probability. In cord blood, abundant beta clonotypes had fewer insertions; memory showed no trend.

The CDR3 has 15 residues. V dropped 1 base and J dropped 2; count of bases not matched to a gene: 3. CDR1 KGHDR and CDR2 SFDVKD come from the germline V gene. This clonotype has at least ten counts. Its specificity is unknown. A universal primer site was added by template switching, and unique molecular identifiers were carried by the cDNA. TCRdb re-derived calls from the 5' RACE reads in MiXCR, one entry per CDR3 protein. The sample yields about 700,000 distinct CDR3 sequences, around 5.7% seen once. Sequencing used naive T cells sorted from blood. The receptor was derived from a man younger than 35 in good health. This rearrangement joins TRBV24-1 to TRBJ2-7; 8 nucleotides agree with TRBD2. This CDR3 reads CATSDLTSGPYEQYF. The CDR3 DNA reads TGTGCCACCAGTGATTTAACTAGCGGCCCCTACGAGCAGTACTTC.